The clone carrying this T cell receptor beta chain was counted a single time. Trimming shortened V by 1 base and J by 5 bases, and 17 bases separated the two germline ends. Germline loops: CDR1 SGHVS, CDR2 FQNEAQ. The length of the CDR3 is 16 residues. This entry is derived from a study of cytomegalovirus exposure and HLA in healthy donors. Method: immunoSEQ multiplex PCR; TCRdb's copy keeps in-frame clones and lacks some. Here the sample spans 95,000 to 150,000 clones, more than 75% being singletons. Specimen: PBMCs. The TCR sequence derives from a woman aged 18-29 years in good health and CMV-seropositive. The chain employs TRBV7-8 and TRBJ2-5; D is perhaps TRBD1 (6 bases). CDR3 nucleotide sequence: TGTGCCAGCAGCTTAGGGGCAGGGGCGCACAGGGAGACCCAGTACTTC. Translated, it gives CASSLGAGAHRETQYF.